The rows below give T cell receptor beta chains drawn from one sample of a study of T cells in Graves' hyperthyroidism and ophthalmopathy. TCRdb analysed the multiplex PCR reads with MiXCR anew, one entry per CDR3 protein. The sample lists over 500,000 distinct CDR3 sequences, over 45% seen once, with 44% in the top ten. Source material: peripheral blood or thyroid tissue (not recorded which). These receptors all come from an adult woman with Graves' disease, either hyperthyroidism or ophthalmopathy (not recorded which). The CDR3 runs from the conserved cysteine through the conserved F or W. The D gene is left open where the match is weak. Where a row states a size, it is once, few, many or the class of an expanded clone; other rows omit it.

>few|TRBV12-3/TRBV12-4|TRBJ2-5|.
CASSSPPYQETQYF
TGTGCCAGCAGTTCCCCTCCGTACCAAGAGACCCAGTACTTC
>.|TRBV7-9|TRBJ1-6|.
CASSPSPSPLHF
TGTGCCAGCAGCCCCTCTCCCTCACCCCTCCACTTT
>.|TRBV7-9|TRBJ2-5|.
CASSLATAGLETQYF
TGTGCCAGCAGCTTAGCGACCGCGGGCTTGGAGACCCAGTACTTC
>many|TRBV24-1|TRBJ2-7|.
CATSDSDRYEQYF
TGTGCCACCAGTGATTCTGACCGATACGAGCAGTACTTC
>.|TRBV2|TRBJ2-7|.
CASSGGAGPSDEQYF
TGTGCCAGCAGTGGGGGGGCAGGGCCCTCAGACGAGCAGTACTTC
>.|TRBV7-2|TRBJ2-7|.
CASSDGTGTASHEQYF
TGTGCCAGCAGCGACGGGACCGGGACGGCGAGTCACGAGCAGTACTTC
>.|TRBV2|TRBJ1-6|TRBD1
CASSGDNRGKSLLHF
TGTGCCAGCAGCGGGGATAACAGGGGAAAATCACTCCTCCACTTT
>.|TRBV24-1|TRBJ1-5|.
CATSDLRVGGGEWQPQHF
TGTGCCACCAGTGATTTGCGGGTTGGGGGGGGGGAATGGCAGCCCCAGCATTTT
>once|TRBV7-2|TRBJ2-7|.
CASSGRGIILYEQYF
TGTGCCAGCAGTGGAAGGGGAATCATCCTATACGAGCAGTACTTC
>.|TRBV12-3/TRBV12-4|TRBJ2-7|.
CASSFRRRDEQYF
TGTGCCAGCAGTTTCCGCCGGAGGGACGAGCAGTACTTC
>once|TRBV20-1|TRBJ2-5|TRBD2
CSAFISGRAGGQETQYF
TGCAGTGCTTTCATTAGCGGGAGGGCAGGGGGTCAAGAGACCCAGTACTTC
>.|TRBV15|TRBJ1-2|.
CATSTETEIYGYTF
TGTGCCACCAGCACCGAGACAGAGATCTATGGCTACACCTTC
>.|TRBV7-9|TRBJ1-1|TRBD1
CASSSTGGGGAFF
TGTGCCAGCAGCTCCACAGGGGGCGGCGGAGCTTTCTTT
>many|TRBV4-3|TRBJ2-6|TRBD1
CASSQETGAGANVLTF
TGCGCCAGCAGCCAGGAGACAGGGGCAGGGGCCAACGTCCTGACTTTC
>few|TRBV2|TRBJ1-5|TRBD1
CASSERTGKQPQHF
TGTGCCAGCAGTGAAAGGACAGGGAAGCAGCCCCAGCATTTT
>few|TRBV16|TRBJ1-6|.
CASSQTTEILHF
TGTGCCAGCAGCCAAACGACAGAAATCCTCCACTTT
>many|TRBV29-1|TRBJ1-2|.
CSVVHGYGYTF
TGCAGCGTTGTGCACGGCTATGGCTACACCTTC
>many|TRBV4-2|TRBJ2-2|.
CASSQGPGANTGELFF
TGTGCCAGCAGCCAAGGCCCCGGAGCGAACACCGGGGAGCTGTTTTTT
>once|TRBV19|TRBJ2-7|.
CASSIMGSDEQYF
TGTGCCAGTAGTATAATGGGAAGCGACGAGCAGTACTTC
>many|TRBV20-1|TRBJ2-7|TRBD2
CSARDRLAGVYEQYF
TGCAGTGCTAGAGATAGGCTAGCGGGAGTATACGAGCAGTACTTC
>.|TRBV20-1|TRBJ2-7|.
CSARPSGTYEQYF
TGCAGTGCTAGACCTAGTGGGACCTACGAGCAGTACTTC
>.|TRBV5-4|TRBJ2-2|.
CASRSDRRTGELFF
TGTGCCAGCAGGTCGGACCGTCGAACCGGGGAGCTGTTTTTT
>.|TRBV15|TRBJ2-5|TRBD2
CATRQCFTSGVGETQYF
TGTGCCACCCGTCAATGCTTTACTAGCGGGGTGGGAGAGACCCAGTACTTC
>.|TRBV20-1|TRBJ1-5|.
CSARPGASDYEQPQHF
TGCAGTGCTAGACCAGGGGCTAGCGACTACGAGCAGCCCCAGCATTTT
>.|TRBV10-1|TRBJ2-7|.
CASSEGLSGSYEQYF
TGCGCCAGCAGTGAGGGACTTTCGGGCTCCTACGAGCAGTACTTC
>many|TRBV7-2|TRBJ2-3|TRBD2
CASSFGTSGTDTQYF
TGTGCCAGCAGCTTCGGGACTAGCGGGACAGATACGCAGTATTTT
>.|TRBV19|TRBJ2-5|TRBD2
CASSMGREAQYF
TGTGCCAGTAGTATGGGTCGGGAGGCCCAGTACTTC
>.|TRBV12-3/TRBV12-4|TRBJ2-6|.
CASSPRGLSGANVLTF
TGTGCCAGCAGTCCCCGGGGGCTCTCTGGGGCCAACGTCCTGACTTTC
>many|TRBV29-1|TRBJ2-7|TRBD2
CSVVGYSGRPFYEQYF
TGCAGCGTTGTCGGTTATAGCGGGAGACCATTCTACGAGCAGTACTTC
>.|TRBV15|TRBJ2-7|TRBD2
CATSSANDAGGPYEQYF
TGTGCCACCAGCAGTGCTAATGACGCGGGAGGGCCATACGAGCAGTACTTC
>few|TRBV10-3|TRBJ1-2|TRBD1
CAIRAGAYRGSYGYTF
TGTGCCATCAGAGCGGGGGCGTACAGGGGGAGCTATGGCTACACCTTC
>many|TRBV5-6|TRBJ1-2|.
CASTPGGYGYTF
TGTGCCAGCACCCCGGGAGGCTATGGCTACACCTTC
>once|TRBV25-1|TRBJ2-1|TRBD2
CASSEIRSGRGNEQFF
TGTGCCAGCAGTGAAATACGGAGCGGGAGAGGCAACGAGCAGTTCTTC
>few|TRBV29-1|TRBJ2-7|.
CSVEQGGYEQYF
TGCAGCGTTGAACAGGGAGGCTACGAGCAGTACTTC
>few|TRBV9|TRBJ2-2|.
CASTPSGTLRTGELFF
TGTGCCAGCACCCCTTCCGGGACCTTGAGGACCGGGGAGCTGTTTTTT
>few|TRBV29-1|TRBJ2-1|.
CSVGDSGFGEQFF
TGCAGCGTGGGGGACAGCGGGTTCGGTGAGCAGTTCTTC
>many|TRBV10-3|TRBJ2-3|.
CAINKYTAISTDTQYF
TGTGCCATCAACAAGTACACAGCGATAAGCACAGATACGCAGTATTTT
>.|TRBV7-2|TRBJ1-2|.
CASSTQTDHYGYTF
TGTGCCAGCAGCACCCAGACAGACCACTATGGCTACACCTTC
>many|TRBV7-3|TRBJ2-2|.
CASSQGTTGELFF
TGTGCCAGCAGCCAAGGCACTACCGGGGAGCTGTTTTTT
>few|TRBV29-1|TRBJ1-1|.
CSGPSGEDEAFF
TGCAGTGGGCCCTCGGGGGAGGATGAAGCTTTCTTT
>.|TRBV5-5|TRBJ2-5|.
CASSSGLAVQETQYF
TGTGCCAGCAGCTCGGGATTAGCGGTCCAAGAGACCCAGTACTTC
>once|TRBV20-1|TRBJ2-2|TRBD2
CSARSGGTGELFF
TGCAGTGCTAGGTCGGGGGGCACCGGGGAGCTGTTTTTT
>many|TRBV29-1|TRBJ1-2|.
CSVERGDSDGYTF
TGCAGCGTTGAAAGGGGCGATTCTGACGGCTACACCTTC
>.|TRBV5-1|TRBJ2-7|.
CASRTSRGAYEQYF
TGCGCCAGTCGGACTTCCCGCGGGGCCTACGAGCAGTACTTC
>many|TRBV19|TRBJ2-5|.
CTSTLVAPRETQYF
TGTACCAGTACCTTAGTGGCACCCCGGGAGACCCAGTACTTC
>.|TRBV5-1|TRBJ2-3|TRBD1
CASSPGQGRGTDTQYF
TGCGCCAGCAGCCCGGGACAGGGAAGAGGGACAGATACGCAGTATTTT
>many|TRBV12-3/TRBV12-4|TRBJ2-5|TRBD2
CASSQKAGGLIRETQYF
TGTGCCAGCAGTCAAAAGGCGGGAGGCTTGATTAGAGAGACCCAGTACTTC
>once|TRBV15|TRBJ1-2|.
CATSGPTRVTGDNGYTF
TGTGCCACCAGCGGCCCGACCCGGGTGACAGGTGATAATGGCTACACCTTC
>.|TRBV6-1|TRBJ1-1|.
CASTEFGWHTEAFF
TGTGCCAGCACCGAATTCGGTTGGCACACTGAAGCTTTCTTT
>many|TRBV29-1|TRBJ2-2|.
CSANRGGTGELFF
TGCAGCGCAAACAGGGGAGGGACCGGGGAGCTGTTTTTT
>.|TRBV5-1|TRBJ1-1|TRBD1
CASHGQVNTEAFF
TGCGCCAGCCACGGACAGGTGAACACTGAAGCTTTCTTT
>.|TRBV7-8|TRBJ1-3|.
CASSLEASSGNTIYF
TGTGCCAGCAGCCTAGAGGCAAGCTCTGGAAACACCATATATTTT
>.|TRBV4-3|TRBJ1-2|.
CASSQSAGTRYGYTF
TGCGCCAGCAGCCAATCGGCAGGGACTCGCTATGGCTACACCTTC
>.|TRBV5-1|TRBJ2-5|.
CASSQDGTHEETQYF
TGTGCCAGCAGCCAAGACGGCACACACGAGGAGACCCAGTACTTC
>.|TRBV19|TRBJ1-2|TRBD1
CASSPTGTAVPYGYTF
TGTGCCAGTAGCCCAACCGGGACAGCCGTACCTTATGGCTACACCTTC
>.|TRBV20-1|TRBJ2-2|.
CSALRGGTGELFF
TGCAGTGCCCTACGAGGGGGGACCGGGGAGCTGTTTTTT
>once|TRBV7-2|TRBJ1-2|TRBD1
CASSSRQGLNGYTF
TGTGCCAGCAGCTCACGACAGGGACTAAATGGCTACACCTTC